The clone carrying this T cell receptor (beta chain) turned up a few times. No antigen is known for it. The data derive from a study of cytomegalovirus exposure and HLA in healthy donors. Study results and limitations: There were several of the most significant clusters that appeared linked to common viral pathogens in a later analysis. What TCR beta sequences reportedly achieved was accurate prediction of HLA-A and HLA-B alleles in most subjects. Donor immune exposure was known only as CMV serostatus.

The PCR contained 60 Vbeta and 13 Jbeta primers. Using immunoSEQ multiplex PCR, the repertoire was profiled, and TCRdb retains in-frame clones only, with some absent. The sample includes around 120,000 clones, 75% to 90% seen only once; the top ten take roughly 3.5%. Germline V CDR1 and CDR2: MGHDK, SYGVNS. Between the trimmed V and J ends, which lost 3 bases and 0 bases, there was a span of 8 bases. CDR3 length: 15 residues. The sequence derives from a male donor in good health and CMV-seronegative. Sequenced sample: PBMCs. The chain combines TRBV25-1 with TRBJ2-2; no clear D gene. CDR3 sequence (DNA): TGTGCCAGCAGTGACGCTGCAGCGAACACCGGGGAGCTGTTTTTT. Translating gives CASSDAAANTGELFF.